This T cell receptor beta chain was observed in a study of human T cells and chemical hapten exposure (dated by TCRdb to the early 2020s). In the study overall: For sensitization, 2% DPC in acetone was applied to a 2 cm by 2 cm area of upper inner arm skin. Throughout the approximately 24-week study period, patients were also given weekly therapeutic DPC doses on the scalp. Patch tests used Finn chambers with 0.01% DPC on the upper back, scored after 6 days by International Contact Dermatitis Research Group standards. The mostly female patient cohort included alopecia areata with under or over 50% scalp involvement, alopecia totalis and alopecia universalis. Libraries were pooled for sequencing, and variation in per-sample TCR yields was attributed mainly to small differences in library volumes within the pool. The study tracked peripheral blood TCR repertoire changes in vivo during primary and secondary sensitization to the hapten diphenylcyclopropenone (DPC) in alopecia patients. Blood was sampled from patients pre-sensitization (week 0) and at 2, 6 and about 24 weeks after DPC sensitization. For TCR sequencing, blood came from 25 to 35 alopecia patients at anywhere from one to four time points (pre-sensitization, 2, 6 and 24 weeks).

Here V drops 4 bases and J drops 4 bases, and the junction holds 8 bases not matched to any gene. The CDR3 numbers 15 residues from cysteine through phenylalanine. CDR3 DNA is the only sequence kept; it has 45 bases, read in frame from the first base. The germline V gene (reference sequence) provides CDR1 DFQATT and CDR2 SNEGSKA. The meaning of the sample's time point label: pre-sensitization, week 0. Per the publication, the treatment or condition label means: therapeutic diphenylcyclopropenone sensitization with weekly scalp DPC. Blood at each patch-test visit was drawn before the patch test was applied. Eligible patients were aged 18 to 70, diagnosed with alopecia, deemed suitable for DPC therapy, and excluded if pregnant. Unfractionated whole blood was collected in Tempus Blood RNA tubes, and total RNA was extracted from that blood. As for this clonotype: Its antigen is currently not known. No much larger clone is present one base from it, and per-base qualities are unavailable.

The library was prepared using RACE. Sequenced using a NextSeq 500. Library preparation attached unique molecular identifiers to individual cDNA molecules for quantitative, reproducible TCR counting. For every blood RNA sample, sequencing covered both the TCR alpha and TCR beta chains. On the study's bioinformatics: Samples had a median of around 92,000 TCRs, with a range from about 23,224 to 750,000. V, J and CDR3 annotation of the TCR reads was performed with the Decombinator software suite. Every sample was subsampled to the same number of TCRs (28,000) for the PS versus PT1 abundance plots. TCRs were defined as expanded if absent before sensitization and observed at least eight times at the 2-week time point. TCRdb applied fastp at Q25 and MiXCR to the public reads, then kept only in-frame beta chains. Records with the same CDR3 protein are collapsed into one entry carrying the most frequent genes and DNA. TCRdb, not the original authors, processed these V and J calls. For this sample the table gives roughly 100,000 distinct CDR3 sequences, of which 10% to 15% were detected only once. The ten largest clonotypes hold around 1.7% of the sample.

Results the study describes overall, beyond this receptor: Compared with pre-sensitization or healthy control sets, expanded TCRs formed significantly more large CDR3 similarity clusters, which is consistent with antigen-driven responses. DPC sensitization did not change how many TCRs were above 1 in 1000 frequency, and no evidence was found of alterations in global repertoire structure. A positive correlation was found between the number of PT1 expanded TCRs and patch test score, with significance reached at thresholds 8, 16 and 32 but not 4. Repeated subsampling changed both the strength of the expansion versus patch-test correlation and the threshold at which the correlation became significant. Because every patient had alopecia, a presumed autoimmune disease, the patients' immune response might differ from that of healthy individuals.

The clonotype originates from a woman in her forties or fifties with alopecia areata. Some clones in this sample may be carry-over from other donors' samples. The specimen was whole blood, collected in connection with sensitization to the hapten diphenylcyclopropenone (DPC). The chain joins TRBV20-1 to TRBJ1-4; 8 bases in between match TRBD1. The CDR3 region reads CSATRTGGLNEKLFF. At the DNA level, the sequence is TGCAGTGCTACAAGAACAGGGGGTCTTAATGAAAAACTGTTTTTT.